These T cell receptor beta chains were read from a single sample in a study of T cell responses to AZD1222 COVID-19 vaccine. The table came from immunoSEQ multiplex PCR; TCRdb's copy has only in-frame clones and leaves some out. Seen here are 150,000 to 180,000 clones, around 85% observed once, and the top ten hold about 5.1%. This sample comprised peripheral blood, obtained on day 0 of MenACWY control vaccination. These receptors came from an adult in good health. Both conserved end residues are part of each CDR3. The order of the fields is J gene, CDR3 length, clone size, D gene, V gene, CDR3 protein, CDR3 DNA. A D gene is named only where the DNA matches it firmly. Clone size, where shown, is once, few, many, or a class for clones that have expanded.

J: TRBJ2-1
length: 12
size: NA
D: TRBD2
V: TRBV19
CDR3: CAWRGGYNEQFF
DNA: TGTGCATGGCGGGGGGGTTACAATGAGCAGTTCTTC

J: TRBJ2-1
length: 15
size: few
D: NA
V: TRBV4-1
CDR3: CASSQENRESNEQFF
DNA: TGCGCCAGCAGCCAAGAAAACCGGGAGTCCAATGAGCAGTTCTTC

J: TRBJ1-1
length: 13
size: NA
D: NA
V: TRBV5-1
CDR3: CASSFAGPTEAFF
DNA: TGCGCCAGCAGCTTTGCAGGGCCGACTGAAGCTTTCTTT

J: TRBJ2-1
length: 13
size: NA
D: NA
V: TRBV7-2
CDR3: CASSPTDIFGQFF
DNA: TGTGCCAGCAGTCCAACGGACATATTCGGGCAGTTCTTC

J: TRBJ2-7
length: 14
size: NA
D: TRBD2
V: TRBV9
CDR3: CASSGTSGSYEQYF
DNA: TGTGCCAGCAGCGGGACTAGCGGTTCCTACGAGCAGTACTTC

J: TRBJ1-4
length: 16
size: NA
D: TRBD1
V: TRBV7-9
CDR3: CASSPRIGTGRERLFF
DNA: TGTGCCAGCAGCCCGAGAATTGGGACAGGGAGGGAAAGACTGTTTTTT

J: TRBJ2-6
length: 17
size: NA
D: NA
V: TRBV19
CDR3: CASSTSGYGSGANVLTF
DNA: TGTGCCAGTAGTACGAGCGGGTACGGCTCTGGGGCCAACGTCCTGACTTTC

J: TRBJ1-1
length: 14
size: few
D: NA
V: TRBV7-3
CDR3: CASSSQGRSTEAFF
DNA: TGTGCCAGCAGCTCCCAGGGGAGGAGCACTGAAGCTTTCTTT

J: TRBJ2-3
length: 16
size: NA
D: TRBD1
V: TRBV7-3
CDR3: CASSPPGTGSGDTQYF
DNA: TGTGCCAGCAGCCCCCCGGGGACAGGGTCGGGAGATACGCAGTATTTT

J: TRBJ2-7
length: 13
size: NA
D: NA
V: TRBV29-1
CDR3: CSVEPDGSGEQYF
DNA: TGCAGCGTTGAGCCGGACGGGTCGGGCGAGCAGTACTTC

J: TRBJ1-2
length: 13
size: NA
D: TRBD1
V: TRBV5-1
CDR3: CASSVRDRDGYTF
DNA: TGCGCCAGCAGCGTCCGGGACAGGGATGGCTACACCTTC

J: TRBJ2-3
length: 16
size: NA
D: TRBD1
V: TRBV24-1
CDR3: CATSDLQTGGSNTQYF
DNA: TGTGCCACCAGTGATTTACAGACAGGGGGGTCTAATACGCAGTATTTT

J: TRBJ2-2
length: 15
size: once
D: NA
V: TRBV28
CDR3: CASILAGSGAGELFF
DNA: TGTGCCAGCATCCTTGCGGGAAGTGGAGCCGGGGAGCTGTTTTTT

J: TRBJ2-1
length: 11
size: NA
D: NA
V: TRBV6-5
CDR3: CASRQYNEQFF
DNA: TGTGCCAGCAGGCAGTACAATGAGCAGTTCTTC

J: TRBJ1-2
length: 12
size: NA
D: NA
V: TRBV6-4
CDR3: CASSDGTYGYTF
DNA: TGTGCCAGCAGTGACGGGACCTATGGCTACACCTTC

J: TRBJ2-1
length: 12
size: NA
D: NA
V: TRBV5-1
CDR3: CASSLEAGTRFF
DNA: TGCGCCAGCAGCTTGGAAGCTGGCACTCGGTTCTTC

J: TRBJ2-4
length: 15
size: NA
D: NA
V: TRBV27
CDR3: CASSAGFRGMNIQYF
DNA: TGTGCCAGCAGTGCGGGATTCCGGGGGATGAACATTCAGTACTTC

J: TRBJ2-1
length: 19
size: NA
D: TRBD2
V: TRBV9
CDR3: CASSPQGLAGVSSYNEQFF
DNA: TGTGCCAGCAGCCCTCAGGGGCTAGCGGGGGTTAGCTCCTACAATGAGCAGTTCTTC

J: TRBJ1-1
length: 13
size: NA
D: NA
V: TRBV7-9
CDR3: CASRLQANTEAFF
DNA: TGTGCCAGCAGACTACAGGCGAACACTGAAGCTTTCTTT

J: TRBJ2-1
length: 16
size: NA
D: TRBD1
V: TRBV10-3
CDR3: CAISGSRTGGDNEQFF
DNA: TGTGCCATCAGTGGGAGCCGGACAGGGGGGGACAATGAGCAGTTCTTC

J: TRBJ2-7
length: 16
size: NA
D: NA
V: TRBV6-1
CDR3: CASSDHNRDPNYEQYF
DNA: TGTGCCAGCAGTGACCACAACCGGGACCCAAACTACGAGCAGTACTTC

J: TRBJ1-6
length: 18
size: NA
D: TRBD1
V: TRBV5-6
CDR3: CASSTTPSGTDLNSPLHF
DNA: TGTGCCAGCAGCACCACCCCCTCCGGGACAGATCTTAATTCACCCCTCCACTTT

J: TRBJ1-2
length: 15
size: NA
D: NA
V: TRBV9
CDR3: CASSVIQSPPNGYTF
DNA: TGTGCCAGCAGCGTAATACAGTCGCCCCCTAATGGCTACACCTTC

J: TRBJ1-6
length: 13
size: NA
D: NA
V: TRBV11-2
CDR3: CASSSLMESPLHF
DNA: TGTGCCAGCAGCTCTTTAATGGAGTCACCCCTCCACTTT

J: TRBJ2-2
length: 15
size: once
D: NA
V: TRBV15
CDR3: CATSRDAGGTGELFF
DNA: TGTGCCACCAGCAGAGATGCAGGTGGTACCGGGGAGCTGTTTTTT

J: TRBJ2-7
length: 16
size: NA
D: TRBD2
V: TRBV27
CDR3: CASSLSLAGGTYEQYF
DNA: TGTGCCAGCAGCCTTAGCCTAGCGGGAGGGACCTACGAGCAGTACTTC

J: TRBJ2-7
length: 13
size: NA
D: NA
V: TRBV30
CDR3: CAWSGKGVYEQYF
DNA: TGTGCCTGGAGTGGGAAGGGTGTCTACGAGCAGTACTTC

J: TRBJ2-1
length: 16
size: few
D: NA
V: TRBV10-1
CDR3: CASSVGEPSHSNEQFF
DNA: TGCGCCAGCAGTGTCGGCGAGCCCTCCCATAGCAATGAGCAGTTCTTC

J: TRBJ2-7
length: 15
size: NA
D: NA
V: TRBV2
CDR3: CASSEWVPVSYEQYF
DNA: TGTGCCAGCAGTGAATGGGTTCCGGTCTCCTACGAGCAGTACTTC

J: TRBJ1-2
length: 14
size: NA
D: NA
V: TRBV27
CDR3: CASSGLTGNYGYTF
DNA: TGTGCCAGCAGTGGGCTGACAGGAAACTATGGCTACACCTTC

J: TRBJ2-5
length: 11
size: few
D: NA
V: TRBV6-6
CDR3: CASSPLETQYF
DNA: TGTGCCAGCAGCCCCTTGGAGACCCAGTACTTC

J: TRBJ2-5
length: 14
size: NA
D: TRBD1
V: TRBV29-1
CDR3: CSVVQGAREETQYF
DNA: TGCAGCGTTGTTCAGGGGGCGAGGGAAGAGACCCAGTACTTC

J: TRBJ2-1
length: 12
size: NA
D: NA
V: TRBV25-1
CDR3: CASSGRVNEQFF
DNA: TGTGCCAGCAGTGGCAGGGTCAATGAGCAGTTCTTC

J: TRBJ2-1
length: 16
size: NA
D: TRBD2
V: TRBV3-1/TRBV3-2
CDR3: CASSQGRPGEGYEQFF
DNA: TGTGCCAGCAGCCAAGGTCGGCCCGGGGAGGGCTATGAGCAGTTCTTC

J: TRBJ2-7
length: 12
size: NA
D: NA
V: TRBV28
CDR3: CASDRDVGEQYF
DNA: TGTGCCAGCGACCGGGACGTGGGGGAGCAGTACTTC

J: TRBJ1-3
length: 19
size: NA
D: TRBD1
V: TRBV5-1
CDR3: CASRPPGQSSSLSGNTIYF
DNA: TGCGCCAGCAGACCGCCGGGACAGTCTTCATCTCTCTCTGGAAACACCATATATTTT

J: TRBJ1-1
length: 15
size: NA
D: NA
V: TRBV5-1
CDR3: CASSPGLRMNTEAFF
DNA: TGCGCCAGCAGCCCTGGACTGAGGATGAACACTGAAGCTTTCTTT